The sequence of this T cell receptor (beta chain) was determined in a study of T cell repertoires in cytomegalovirus infection. Study details: Shared public TCR beta signatures pointed to both CMV infection and a matching HLA type. General study results and limits: HLA-C-restricted CMV clonotypes gave the most frequent clonotype in two of eight donors.

Germline lookup yields CDR1 SGHTA and CDR2 FQGNSA. The CDR3 covers 17 residues. With 1 base clipped from V and 0 bases from J, the junction kept 6 bases outside the gene matches. This clonotype was observed at least ten times. Its antigen is still unknown. One entry per CDR3 protein results from TCRdb running MiXCR on the reads. The sample consists of 26,000 or so distinct CDR3 sequences, under 20% of them appearing once. The chain links TRBV7-2 to TRBJ2-5, with TRBD2 identical over 9 bases. The TCR sequence derives from a human donor in good health (CMV status not recorded). Some clones in this sample may be carry-over from other donors' samples. The specimen comprised CD8+ T cells from cultured PBMCs, sampled from culture after CMV antigen stimulation. CDR3 coding DNA: TGTGCCAGCAGCTTAGGATATCTAGCGGGGCACCAAGAGACCCAGTACTTC. Translated: CASSLGYLAGHQETQYF.